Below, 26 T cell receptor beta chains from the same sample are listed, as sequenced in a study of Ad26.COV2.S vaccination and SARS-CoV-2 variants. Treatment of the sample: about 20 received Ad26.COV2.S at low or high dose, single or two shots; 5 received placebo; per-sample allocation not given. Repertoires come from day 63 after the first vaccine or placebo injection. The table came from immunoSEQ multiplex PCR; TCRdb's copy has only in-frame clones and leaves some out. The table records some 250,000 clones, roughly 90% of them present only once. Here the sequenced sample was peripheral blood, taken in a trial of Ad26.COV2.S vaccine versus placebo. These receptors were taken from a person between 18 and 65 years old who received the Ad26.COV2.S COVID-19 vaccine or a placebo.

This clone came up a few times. CDR3 region: CASSPEWTEISYEQYF. The CDR3 DNA reads as TGTGCCAGCAGCCCGGAATGGACAGAGATAAGCTACGAGCAGTACTTC. V is TRBV2 and J is TRBJ2-7; D is perhaps TRBD1 (6 bases). Trimming removed 6 bases at V and 3 bases at J, with 21 bases between. The germline V gene has CDR1 SNHLY and CDR2 FYNNEI. The CDR3 is 16 residues long.

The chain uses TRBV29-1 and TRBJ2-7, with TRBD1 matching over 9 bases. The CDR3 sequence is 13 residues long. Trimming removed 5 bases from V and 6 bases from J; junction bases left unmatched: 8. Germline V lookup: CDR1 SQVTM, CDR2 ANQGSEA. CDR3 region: CSVTGQGGSEQYF. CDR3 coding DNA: TGCAGCGTTACGGGACAGGGCGGATCCGAGCAGTACTTC.

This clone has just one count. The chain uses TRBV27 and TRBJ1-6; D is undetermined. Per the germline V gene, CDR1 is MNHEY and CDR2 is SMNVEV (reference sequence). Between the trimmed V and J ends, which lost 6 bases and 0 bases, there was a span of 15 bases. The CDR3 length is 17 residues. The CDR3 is CASSPIMGSSYNSPLHF. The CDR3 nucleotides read TGTGCCAGCAGCCCGATCATGGGGAGCTCCTATAATTCACCCCTCCACTTT.

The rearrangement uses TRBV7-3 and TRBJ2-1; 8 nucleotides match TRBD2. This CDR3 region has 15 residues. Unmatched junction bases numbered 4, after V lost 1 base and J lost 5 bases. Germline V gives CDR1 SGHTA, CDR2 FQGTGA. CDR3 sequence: CASSLNGRADNEQFF. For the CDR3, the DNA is TGTGCCAGCAGCTTAAACGGGAGGGCAGACAATGAGCAGTTCTTC.

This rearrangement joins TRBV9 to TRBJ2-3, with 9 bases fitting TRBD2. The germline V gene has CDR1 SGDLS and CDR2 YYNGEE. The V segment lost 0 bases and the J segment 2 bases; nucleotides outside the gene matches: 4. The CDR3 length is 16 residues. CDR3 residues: CASSVGLAGVTDTQYF. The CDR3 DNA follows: TGTGCCAGCAGCGTAGGATTAGCGGGGGTCACAGATACGCAGTATTTT.

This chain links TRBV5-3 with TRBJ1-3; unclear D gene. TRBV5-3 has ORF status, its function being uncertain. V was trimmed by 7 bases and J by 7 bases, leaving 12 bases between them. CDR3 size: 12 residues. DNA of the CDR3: TGTGCCAGACCCCTCTTGTTTAACACCATATATTTT. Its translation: CARPLLFNTIYF.

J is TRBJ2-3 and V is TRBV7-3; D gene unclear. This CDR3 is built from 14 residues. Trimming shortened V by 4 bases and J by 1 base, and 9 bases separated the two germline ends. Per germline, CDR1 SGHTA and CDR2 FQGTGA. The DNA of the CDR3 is TGTGCCAGCAGCTCAGCGAGCGGCACAGATACGCAGTATTTT. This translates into CASSSASGTDTQYF.

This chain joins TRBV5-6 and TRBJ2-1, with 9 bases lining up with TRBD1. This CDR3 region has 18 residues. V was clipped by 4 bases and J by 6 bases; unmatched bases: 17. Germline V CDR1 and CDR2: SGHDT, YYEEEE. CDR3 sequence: CASSARAAGTGLGNEQFF. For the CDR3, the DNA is TGTGCCAGCAGCGCTCGGGCGGCCGGGACAGGGTTGGGCAATGAGCAGTTCTTC.

DNA of the CDR3: TGCGCCAGCAGTGACACAAAACAGGGGGAGGCCGGGGAGCTGTTTTTT. Its translation is CASSDTKQGEAGELFF. The chain recombines TRBV10-1 with TRBJ2-2; the match to TRBD1 covers 8 bases. V shed 3 bases, J shed 6 bases, and the junction held 9 bases outside the gene matches. CDR3 size: 16 residues. Germline CDR1 and CDR2: WNHNN and SYGVQD (reference sequence).

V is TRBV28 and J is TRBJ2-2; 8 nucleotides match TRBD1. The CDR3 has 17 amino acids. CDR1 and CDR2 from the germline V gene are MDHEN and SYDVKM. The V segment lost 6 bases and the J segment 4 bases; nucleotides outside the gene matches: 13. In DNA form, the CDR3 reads TGTGCCAGCAGAAGAATGGGACAGGTTCTCTTCACCGGGGAGCTGTTTTTT. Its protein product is CASRRMGQVLFTGELFF.

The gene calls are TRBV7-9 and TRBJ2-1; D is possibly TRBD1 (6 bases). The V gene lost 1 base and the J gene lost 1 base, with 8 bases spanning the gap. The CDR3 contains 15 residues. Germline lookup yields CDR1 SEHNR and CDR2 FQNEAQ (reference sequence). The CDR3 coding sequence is TGTGCCAGCAGCTTAGTACAGGGATCCTACAATGAGCAGTTCTTC. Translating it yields CASSLVQGSYNEQFF.

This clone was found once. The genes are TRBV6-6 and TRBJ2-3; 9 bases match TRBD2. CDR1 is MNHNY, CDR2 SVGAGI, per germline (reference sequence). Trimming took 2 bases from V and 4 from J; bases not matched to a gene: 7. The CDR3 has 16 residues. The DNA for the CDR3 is TGTGCCAGCAGTTACGGTGTCAGCGGGGGGCCAGATACGCAGTATTTT. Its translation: CASSYGVSGGPDTQYF.

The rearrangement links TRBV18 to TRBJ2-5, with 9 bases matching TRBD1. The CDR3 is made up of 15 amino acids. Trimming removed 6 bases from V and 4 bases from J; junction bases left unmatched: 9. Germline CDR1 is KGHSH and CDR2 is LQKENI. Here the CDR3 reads CASSIQGAQVETQYF. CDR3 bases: TGTGCCAGCTCGATACAGGGGGCGCAAGTAGAGACCCAGTACTTC.

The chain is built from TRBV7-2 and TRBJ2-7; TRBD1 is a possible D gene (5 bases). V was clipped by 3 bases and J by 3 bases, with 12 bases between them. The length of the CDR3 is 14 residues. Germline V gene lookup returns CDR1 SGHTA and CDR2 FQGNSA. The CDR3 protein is CASSLGQVIYEQYF. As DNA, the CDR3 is TGTGCCAGCAGCTTGGGGCAGGTTATCTACGAGCAGTACTTC.

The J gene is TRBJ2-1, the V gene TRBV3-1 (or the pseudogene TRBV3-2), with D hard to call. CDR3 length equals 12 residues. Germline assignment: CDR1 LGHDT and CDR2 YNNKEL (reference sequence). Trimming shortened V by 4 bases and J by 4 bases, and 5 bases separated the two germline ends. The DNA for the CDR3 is TGTGCCAGCAGCCTCAAATACAATGAGCAGTTCTTC. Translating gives CASSLKYNEQFF.

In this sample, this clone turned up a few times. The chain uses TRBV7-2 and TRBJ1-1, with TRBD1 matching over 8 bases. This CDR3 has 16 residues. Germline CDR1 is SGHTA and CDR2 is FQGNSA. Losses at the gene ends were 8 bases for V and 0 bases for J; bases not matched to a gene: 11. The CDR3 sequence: CASGWTGPMMNTEAFF. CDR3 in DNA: TGTGCCAGCGGCTGGACAGGGCCAATGATGAACACTGAAGCTTTCTTT.

CDR3 in DNA: TGCAGCGCCATTACAGGGAACACCATATATTTT. Translating it yields CSAITGNTIYF. J is TRBJ1-3 and V is TRBV29-1, with D tentatively TRBD1 (6 bases). This CDR3 has 11 residues. With 7 bases removed from V and 7 bases from J, the gap between germline ends came to 11 bases. Germline CDR1 reads SQVTM; CDR2 reads ANQGSEA.

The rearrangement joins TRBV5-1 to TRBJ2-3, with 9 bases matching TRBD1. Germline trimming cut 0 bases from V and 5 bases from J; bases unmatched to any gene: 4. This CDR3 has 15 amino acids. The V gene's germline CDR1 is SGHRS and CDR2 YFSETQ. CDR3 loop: CASSLADRGGDTQYF. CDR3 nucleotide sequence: TGCGCCAGCAGCTTGGCGGACAGGGGTGGAGATACGCAGTATTTT.

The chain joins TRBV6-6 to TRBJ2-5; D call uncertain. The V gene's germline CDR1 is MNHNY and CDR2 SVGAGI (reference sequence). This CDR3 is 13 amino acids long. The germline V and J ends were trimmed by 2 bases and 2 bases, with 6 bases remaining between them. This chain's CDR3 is CASSYANQETQYF. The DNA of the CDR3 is TGTGCCAGCAGTTACGCCAATCAAGAGACCCAGTACTTC.

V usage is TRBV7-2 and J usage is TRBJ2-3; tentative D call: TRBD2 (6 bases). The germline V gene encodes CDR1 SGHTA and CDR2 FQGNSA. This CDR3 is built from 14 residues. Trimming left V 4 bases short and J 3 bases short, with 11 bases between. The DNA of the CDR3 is TGTGCCAGCAGCTCAACTAGCCTGACAGATACGCAGTATTTT. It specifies CASSSTSLTDTQYF.

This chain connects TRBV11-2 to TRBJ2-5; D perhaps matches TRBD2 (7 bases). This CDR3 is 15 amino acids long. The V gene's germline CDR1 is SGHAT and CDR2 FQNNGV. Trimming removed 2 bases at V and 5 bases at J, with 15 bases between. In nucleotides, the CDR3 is TGTGCCAGCAGCTTAAACCCCAAGGGGGGGGAGACCCAGTACTTC. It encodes CASSLNPKGGETQYF.

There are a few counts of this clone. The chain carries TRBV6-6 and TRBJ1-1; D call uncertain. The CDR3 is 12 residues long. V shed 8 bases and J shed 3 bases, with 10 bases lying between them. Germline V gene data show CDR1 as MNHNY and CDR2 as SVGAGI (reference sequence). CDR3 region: CASCVGDTEAFF. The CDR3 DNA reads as TGTGCCAGCTGCGTTGGGGACACTGAAGCTTTCTTT.

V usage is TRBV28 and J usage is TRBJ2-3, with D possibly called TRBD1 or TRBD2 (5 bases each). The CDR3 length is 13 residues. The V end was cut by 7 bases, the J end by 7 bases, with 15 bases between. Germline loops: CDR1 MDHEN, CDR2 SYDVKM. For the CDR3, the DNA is TGTGCCAGCATCCCTATGGGACGGTATACGCAGTATTTT. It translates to CASIPMGRYTQYF.

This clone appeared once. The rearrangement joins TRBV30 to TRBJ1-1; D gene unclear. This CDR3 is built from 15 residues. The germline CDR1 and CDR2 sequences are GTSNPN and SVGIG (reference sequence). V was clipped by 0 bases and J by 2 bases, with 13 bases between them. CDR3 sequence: CAWSVSGFRNTEAFF. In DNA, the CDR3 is TGTGCCTGGAGTGTATCGGGCTTTCGAAACACTGAAGCTTTCTTT.

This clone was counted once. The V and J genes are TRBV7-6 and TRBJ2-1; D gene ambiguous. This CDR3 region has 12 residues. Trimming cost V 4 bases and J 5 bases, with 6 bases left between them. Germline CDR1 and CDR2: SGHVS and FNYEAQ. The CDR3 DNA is TGTGCCAGCAGCTCGGTCGACAATGAGCAGTTCTTC. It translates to CASSSVDNEQFF.

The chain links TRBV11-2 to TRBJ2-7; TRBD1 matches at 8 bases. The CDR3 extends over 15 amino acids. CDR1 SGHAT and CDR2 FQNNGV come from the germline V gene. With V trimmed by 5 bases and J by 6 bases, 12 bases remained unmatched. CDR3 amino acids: CASSPSQGVVGEQYF. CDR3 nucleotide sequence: TGTGCCAGCAGCCCTTCACAGGGGGTGGTTGGCGAGCAGTACTTC.